This T cell receptor beta chain was recorded in a study of control samples from healthy donors and cancer patients. This clone was counted between two and nine times. CDR3 length: 14 residues. V was trimmed by 2 bases and J by 4 bases, leaving 12 bases between them. Germline CDR1 is SGHRS and CDR2 is YFSETQ. TCRdb's copy holds only in-frame clones and misses some; the assay was immunoSEQ multiplex PCR. The table lists some 200,000 clones, 91% of them singletons. The V and J genes are TRBV5-1 and TRBJ1-1, with D unresolved. The sequence came from a woman aged 30 to 39 in good health. Sequencing used blood. CDR3 region: CASSFNMKSTEAFF. The CDR3 DNA is TGCGCCAGCAGCTTCAACATGAAAAGCACTGAAGCTTTCTTT. Full variable domain (remainder filled in from reference TRBV5-1 and TRBJ1-1): KAGVTQTPRYLIKTRGQQVTLSCSPISGHRSVSWYQQTPGQGLQFLFEYFSETQRNKGNFPGRFSGRQFSNSRSEMNVSTLELGDSALYLCASSFNMKSTEAFFGQGTRLTVV.